This T cell receptor (beta chain) is drawn from a study of cytomegalovirus exposure and HLA in healthy donors. Healthy bone marrow donors made up the donors. PCR was performed using 60 Vbeta and 13 Jbeta primers. Here immunoSEQ multiplex PCR was the method, and the copy in TCRdb shows in-frame clones only, minus some. The data contain 170,000 or so clones, less than 90% of them seen just once; the ten biggest clones take up 0.38%. The study's findings and limits: There were a few CMV-associated chains whose specificity for CMV antigens was confirmed in vitro. According to an earlier analysis, most TCR beta V segments yielded productive rearrangements about 87% or about 30% of the time.

This clone was picked up one time. Its antigen is currently unknown. There are 18 residues in the CDR3. Germline-derived CDR1 and CDR2 are LGHNT and FRNRAP. The V end was cut by 2 bases, the J end by 2 bases, with 20 bases between. Sequenced: PBMCs. The clonotype was recovered from a boy aged 2-15 years in good health and CMV-seronegative. The chain is built from TRBV12-5 and TRBJ2-3; D gene ambiguous. The CDR3 region is CASGLPSGRGAVTDTQYF. The DNA of the CDR3 is TGTGCTAGTGGTTTGCCTTCGGGTCGCGGAGCCGTCACAGATACGCAGTATTTT.